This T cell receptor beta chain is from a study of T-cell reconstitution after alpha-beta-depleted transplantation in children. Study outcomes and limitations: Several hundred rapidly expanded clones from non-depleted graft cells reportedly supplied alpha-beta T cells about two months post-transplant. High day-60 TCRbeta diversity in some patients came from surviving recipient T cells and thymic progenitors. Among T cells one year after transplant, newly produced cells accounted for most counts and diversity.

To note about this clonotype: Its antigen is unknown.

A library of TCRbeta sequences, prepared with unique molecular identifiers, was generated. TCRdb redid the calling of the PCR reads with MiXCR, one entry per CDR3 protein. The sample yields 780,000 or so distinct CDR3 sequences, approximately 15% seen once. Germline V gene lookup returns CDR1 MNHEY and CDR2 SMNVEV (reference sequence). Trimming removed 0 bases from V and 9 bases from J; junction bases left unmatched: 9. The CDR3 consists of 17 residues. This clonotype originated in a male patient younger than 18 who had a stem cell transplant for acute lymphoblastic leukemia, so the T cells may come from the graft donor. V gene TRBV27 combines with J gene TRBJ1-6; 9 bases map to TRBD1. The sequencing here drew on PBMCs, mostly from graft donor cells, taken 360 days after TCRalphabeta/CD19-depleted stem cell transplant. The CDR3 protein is CASSLSKGQGLLSPLHF. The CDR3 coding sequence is TGTGCCAGCAGTTTATCGAAGGGACAGGGATTACTTTCACCCCTCCACTTT.